The clone carrying this TCR beta chain ranks as medium-sized. The antigen is unknown. Using RNA template, CDR3s of TCR alpha and beta were amplified with iRepertoire arm-PCR. TCRdb itself ran the multiplex PCR reads through MiXCR, one entry per CDR3 protein. The sample carries 6,000 or so distinct CDR3 sequences, 25% to 35% recorded once. V dropped 3 bases and J dropped 5 bases, with 13 bases sitting between them. This CDR3 region has 14 residues. This specimen comes from a study of glioma-infiltrating T cells. General observations from the study: Tissue-blood divergence was below expectation in non-neoplastic patients, above in gliomas. Tissue and blood shared very few CDR3 sequences.

Sequences were obtained from glioma tissue, nonneoplastic brain tissue, or PBMCs (not recorded which). The clonotype was recovered from a human donor with low-grade glioma or glioblastoma, undergoing nonglioma brain surgery, or in good health (not recorded which). The chain links TRBV12-3 or TRBV12-4 to TRBJ2-5; D tentatively fits TRBD1 or TRBD2 (5 bases each). CDR3 region: CASSLGTTGETQYF. CDR3 DNA: TGTGCCAGCAGTTTGGGGACCACGGGCGAGACCCAGTACTTC.